These T cell receptor beta chains were read from a single sample in a study of CD8 T cells in acute hepatitis C reinfection. Clones were read by immunoSEQ multiplex PCR, and TCRdb kept only the in-frame ones, dropping some. The sample lists some 40,000 clones; about 86% were seen once. The sample taken for sequencing was naive CD8+ T cells from PBMCs. The receptors shown here come from a man aged 30 to 39 with chronic hepatitis C. The CDR3 runs from the conserved cysteine through the conserved F or W.

cdr3_aa,v_call,cdr3_length,j_call
CSVSVDRFSGNTIYF,TRBV29-1,15,TRBJ1-3
CAWSWGAGSYEQYF,TRBV30,14,TRBJ2-7
CASSEGWVDRLYGYTF,TRBV6-1,16,TRBJ1-2
CASSAGHADQETQYF,TRBV9,15,TRBJ2-5
CASSLDGGSPTDTQYF,TRBV7-9,16,TRBJ2-3
CASSFFTGDLQENNYGYTF,TRBV5-6,19,TRBJ1-2
CASMLADRGYTF,TRBV6-5,12,TRBJ1-2
CASSSDPYEQYF,TRBV27,12,TRBJ2-7
CASSLRGTGAYEQYF,TRBV13,15,TRBJ2-7
CASSQEVGHPGGAFF,TRBV4-2,15,TRBJ1-1
CASSSYHDSPYNEQFF,TRBV7-9,16,TRBJ2-1
CASSDPRTGANVLTF,TRBV2,15,TRBJ2-6
CASSLGQIGEQYF,TRBV27,13,TRBJ2-7
CAWSVIAAGDTQYF,TRBV30,14,TRBJ2-3
CASSSGDPAFF,TRBV18,11,TRBJ1-1
CASSSGLADTDTQYF,TRBV13,15,TRBJ2-3
CASRDSPGASTEAFF,TRBV10-2,15,TRBJ1-1
CASSAVDANQPQHF,TRBV6-1,14,TRBJ1-5
CANRGGTEAFF,TRBV30,11,TRBJ1-1
CASSSSPRGSYNEQFF,TRBV7-2,16,TRBJ2-1
CASSVPSGDNEQFF,TRBV9,14,TRBJ2-1
CSGARLLRKSNEQFF,TRBV29-1,15,TRBJ2-1
CASIAENYSNQPQHF,TRBV2,15,TRBJ1-5
CASSNTGELFF,TRBV19,11,TRBJ2-2
CASSLWTAGANVLTF,TRBV7-6,15,TRBJ2-6
CASLRGAYGYTF,TRBV9,12,TRBJ1-2
CASSLGTDSYEQYF,TRBV27,14,TRBJ2-7
CASSYAGNEKLFF,TRBV6-5,13,TRBJ1-4
CASSLAAGADTQYF,TRBV7-6,14,TRBJ2-3
CASSIGRGNTEAFF,TRBV19,14,TRBJ1-1
CASSPDRSAHQPQHF,TRBV4-1,15,TRBJ1-5
CASTPAGFYGYTF,TRBV5-6,13,TRBJ1-2